This T cell receptor (beta chain) was identified in a study of identical twins. This CDR3 region has 15 residues. Trimming removed 1 base at V and 7 bases at J, with 14 bases between. The cDNA had a unique molecular identifier and a template-switch universal primer site. One entry per CDR3 protein results from TCRdb running MiXCR on the 5' RACE reads. The sample has 450,000 or so distinct CDR3 sequences, roughly 20% seen once; the top ten hold 12%. Details on this clonotype: Its antigen is still unknown.

Overall study results and limits: Out-of-frame alpha sequences common to twins were enriched for low generation probability. Surplus twin overlap in beta out-of-frame sequences was less pronounced. Memory repertoires showed no such pattern, whereas abundant cord blood beta clonotypes carried fewer insertions.

The sequence was collected from a man over 45 in good health. This chain joins TRBV12-3 or TRBV12-4 and TRBJ2-1; D may be TRBD1 or TRBD2 (5 bases each). Source material: naive T cells sorted from blood. CDR3 sequence (DNA): TGTGCCAGCAGTTTAGGGTTGAGGGGCTGGAATGAGCAGTTCTTC. Translation: CASSLGLRGWNEQFF.